The clone carrying this T cell receptor (beta chain) came up a few times. Antigen: not known. Assay used: immunoSEQ multiplex PCR; TCRdb lists only in-frame clones, some missing. This sample has over a million clones, with around 78% found just once. This sample was taken from a study of shared clonotypes between healthy human individuals. Overall study results and limits: Rarefaction showed that sequencing of sorted subsets was incomplete (despite large depth).

The CDR3 length is 16 residues. Germline V gives CDR1 SQVTM, CDR2 ANQGSEA. Trimming at V came to 4 bases and at J to 4 bases, leaving 6 bases not matched to a gene. The clonotype comes from a young man in good health. Some clones in this sample may be carry-over from other donors' samples. The sample comprised memory CD4+ T cells from PBMCs. The subset: CD45RA-negative fraction. The chain uses TRBV29-1 and TRBJ2-6, with TRBD1 identical over 11 bases. CDR3 region: CSVGTGGVSGANVLTF. The CDR3 bases are TGCAGCGTTGGGACAGGGGGCGTCTCAGGGGCCAACGTCCTGACTTTC.